The 24 T cell receptor beta chains below come from one sample, sequenced in a study of shared clonotypes between healthy human individuals. Assay used: immunoSEQ multiplex PCR; TCRdb lists only in-frame clones, some missing. The sample records approximately 2.4 million clones, around 95% being singletons. Sequences were obtained from naive CD4+ T cells sorted from blood. The subset here: CD45RA+ positively selected. The source is a young man in good health.

The chain links TRBV25-1 to TRBJ1-2; no definite D call. Trimming cost V 3 bases and J 4 bases, with 15 bases left between them. Germline lookup yields CDR1 MGHDK and CDR2 SYGVNS. This CDR3 is 15 amino acids long. Here the CDR3 DNA reads TGTGCCAGCAGTGATGCAGGCTCAGTTAGCTATGGCTACACCTTC. Translation: CASSDAGSVSYGYTF.

J is TRBJ1-6 and V is TRBV28; 8 bases line up with TRBD1. V dropped 6 bases and J dropped 10; count of bases not matched to a gene: 8. The V gene's germline CDR1 is MDHEN and CDR2 SYDVKM. This CDR3 contains 14 residues. The CDR3 sequence is CASSTRTGNSPLHF. Written as DNA, the CDR3 is TGTGCCAGCAGCACTCGGACAGGGAACTCACCCCTCCACTTT.

CDR3 sequence (DNA): TGCGCCAGCAGTGCGTCATCTAATGAAAAACTGTTTTTT. It encodes CASSASSNEKLFF. This rearrangement joins TRBV5-1 to TRBJ1-4, with no clear D. The CDR3 consists of 13 residues. Between the trimmed V and J ends, which lost 5 bases and 3 bases, there was a span of 8 bases. In germline, CDR1 is SGHRS, CDR2 YFSETQ.

This chain joins TRBV28 and TRBJ1-5; tentatively, D is TRBD1 (6 bases). The germline CDR1 and CDR2 sequences are MDHEN and SYDVKM. V lost 6 bases to trimming and J lost 7 bases, with 19 bases between them. The CDR3 loop spans 15 amino acids. The CDR3 sequence: CASSLGGLHGQPQHF. As DNA, the CDR3 is TGTGCCAGCAGCCTCGGGGGCCTTCACGGGCAGCCCCAGCATTTT.

This sequence joins TRBV2 and TRBJ1-4; D might be TRBD1 (6 bases). The CDR3 extends over 14 amino acids. The V and J ends lost 5 bases and 7 bases respectively, with 14 bases between them. Per the germline V gene, CDR1 is SNHLY and CDR2 is FYNNEI. CDR3: CASSYDRRGEKLFF. In DNA, the CDR3 is TGTGCCAGCAGTTATGACAGGAGGGGTGAAAAACTGTTTTTT.

This chain uses TRBV27 with TRBJ2-6; the D is unclear. V shed 5 bases and J shed 5 bases, with 19 bases lying between them. Germline CDR1 MNHEY, CDR2 SMNVEV (reference sequence). The CDR3 runs to 17 residues. Here the CDR3 reads CASSTRSAASWANVLTF. The CDR3, as DNA: TGTGCCAGCAGTACTCGATCAGCCGCCAGCTGGGCCAACGTCCTGACTTTC.

The chain carries TRBV7-2 and TRBJ2-2; 10 bases match TRBD2. Germline-derived CDR1 and CDR2 are SGHTA and FQGNSA. V shed 8 bases, J shed 1 base, and the junction held 4 bases outside the gene matches. There are 15 residues in the CDR3. The CDR3 reads CASDRTSGNTGELFF. The CDR3 coding sequence is TGTGCCAGCGACCGGACTAGCGGGAACACCGGGGAGCTGTTTTTT.

J is TRBJ2-2 and V is TRBV27; 9 bases map to TRBD2. This CDR3 is built from 15 residues. Per germline, CDR1 MNHEY and CDR2 SMNVEV (reference sequence). Trimming removed 8 bases from V and 2 bases from J; junction bases left unmatched: 6. In nucleotides, the CDR3 is TGTGCCAGCCGATTAGCGGGGGCCAACACCGGGGAGCTGTTTTTT. This encodes CASRLAGANTGELFF.

About this clone: Other DNA sequences from this sample encode an identical CDR3 as well. The chain combines TRBV10-1 with TRBJ1-3; possibly TRBD1 for D (5 bases). The CDR3 sequence is 15 residues long. The germline gives CDR1 WNHNN, CDR2 SYGVQD (reference sequence). V was trimmed by 0 bases and J by 0 bases, leaving 6 bases between them. The CDR3 coding sequence is TGCGCCAGCAGTGAGTCGGGGGGCTCTGGAAACACCATATATTTT. Translation: CASSESGGSGNTIYF.

This sequence joins TRBV5-1 and TRBJ2-3, with TRBD2 matching over 7 bases. The germline gives CDR1 SGHRS, CDR2 YFSETQ. V dropped 4 bases and J dropped 3; count of bases not matched to a gene: 8. The CDR3 is made up of 15 amino acids. The CDR3 here is CASSLQGRETDTQYF. DNA of the CDR3: TGCGCCAGCAGCCTACAAGGGCGGGAGACAGATACGCAGTATTTT.

The chain employs TRBV28 and TRBJ2-7; D is possibly TRBD1 or TRBD2 (6 bases each). The CDR3 is made up of 14 amino acids. Germline V gives CDR1 MDHEN, CDR2 SYDVKM. V was shortened by 6 bases and J by 3 bases, with 15 bases between the two germline ends. The CDR3 here is CASRGRTVLYEQYF. CDR3 coding DNA: TGTGCCAGCAGGGGGAGGACAGTCCTCTACGAGCAGTACTTC. The entire variable domain, with the rest obtained from reference TRBV28 and TRBJ2-7, is as follows: DVKVTQSSRYLVKRTGEKVFLECVQDMDHENMFWYRQDPGLGLRLIYFSYDVKMKEKGDIPEGYSVSREKKERFSLILESASTNQTSMYLCASRGRTVLYEQYFGPGTRLTVT.

In its sample, this clone was seen once. The chain joins TRBV19 to TRBJ1-6, with 7 bases matching TRBD1. Germline assignment: CDR1 LNHDA and CDR2 SQIVND (reference sequence). The CDR3 loop spans 14 amino acids. V was pared by 6 bases and J by 9 bases, with 8 bases of the junction left unmatched. The CDR3 loop is CASSGQAGSSPLHF. The CDR3 coding sequence is TGTGCCAGTAGCGGACAGGCCGGGAGTTCACCCCTCCACTTT.

The chain links TRBV6-1 to TRBJ2-7, with 8 bases aligning to TRBD1. The CDR3 extends over 15 amino acids. Losses at the gene ends were 5 bases for V and 1 base for J; bases not matched to a gene: 7. CDR1 is MNHNS and CDR2 is SASEGT in the germline V gene. CDR3 sequence reads: CASSTQTGVSYEQYF. CDR3 nucleotides: TGTGCCAGCAGTACCCAGACAGGGGTATCCTACGAGCAGTACTTC.

This sequence joins TRBV5-4 and TRBJ2-5, with a weak D call TRBD1 (6 bases). V lost 4 bases to trimming and J lost 4 bases, with 14 bases between them. CDR3 length equals 14 residues. Germline-derived CDR1 and CDR2 are SGHNT and YYREEE (reference sequence). The CDR3 protein is CASSPAGRGETQYF. CDR3 coding DNA: TGTGCCAGCAGCCCGGCGGGCAGGGGAGAGACCCAGTACTTC.

The chain is built from TRBV5-1 and TRBJ1-1; the D gene is possibly TRBD1 (6 bases). The germline V gene has CDR1 SGHRS and CDR2 YFSETQ. CDR3 length: 14 residues. V was clipped by 5 bases and J by 0 bases, with 11 bases between them. DNA of the CDR3: TGCGCCAGCAGGGACAGTCGAATGAACACTGAAGCTTTCTTT. Protein: CASRDSRMNTEAFF.

The chain combines TRBV18 with TRBJ1-6, with D unclear. This CDR3 is built from 13 residues. V gave up 2 bases and J gave up 4 bases, with 3 bases separating them. Germline V lookup: CDR1 KGHSH, CDR2 LQKENI. CDR3 nucleotides: TGTGCCAGCTCACCAGAGTATAATTCACCCCTCCACTTT. Amino acids: CASSPEYNSPLHF.

This clone was detected once. J is TRBJ2-1 and V is TRBV4-1, with D maybe TRBD2 (5 bases). There are 14 residues in the CDR3. From germline, CDR1 is MGHRA and CDR2 YSYEKL. Trimming took 0 bases from V and 6 from J, leaving 9 bases between them. This chain's CDR3 is CASSQDRGSNEQFF. CDR3 sequence (DNA): TGCGCCAGCAGCCAAGATCGGGGATCCAATGAGCAGTTCTTC.

This chain links TRBV7-9 with TRBJ2-7; perhaps TRBD1 as D (6 bases). The CDR3 runs to 13 residues. The ends were cut back, 3 bases at V and 3 bases at J, with 9 bases in the middle. CDR1 SEHNR and CDR2 FQNEAQ come from the germline V gene (reference sequence). In DNA, the CDR3 is TGTGCCAGCAGCTTCACAGGGATCTACGAGCAGTACTTC. Translated, it gives CASSFTGIYEQYF.

Concerning this clone: Other DNA sequences in the same sample also yield this CDR3. This chain uses TRBV5-1 with TRBJ2-1, with TRBD1 as a possible D gene (6 bases). V lost 3 bases to trimming and J lost 0 bases, with 10 bases between them. Germline V CDR1 and CDR2: SGHRS, YFSETQ. The CDR3 contains 15 residues. Here the CDR3 DNA reads TGCGCCAGCAGCTCACAGGGAAGCTCCTACAATGAGCAGTTCTTC. Protein sequence: CASSSQGSSYNEQFF.

Notes on this clone: This sample also contains other DNA sequences that code for the same CDR3. The chain uses TRBV6-5 and TRBJ1-6; TRBD1 aligns across 8 bases. CDR1 is MNHEY and CDR2 is SVGAGI in the germline V gene. The J segment lost 7 bases and the V segment lost 2 bases, leaving 4 bases of the junction unmatched. The CDR3 runs 15 residues. The CDR3 coding sequence is TGTGCCAGCAGTTACCTAGACAGGGGCAATTCACCCCTCCACTTT. Protein: CASSYLDRGNSPLHF.

The V and J genes are TRBV6-1 and TRBJ2-1; no clear D. With 10 bases removed from V and 0 bases from J, the gap between germline ends came to 16 bases. In germline, CDR1 is MNHNS, CDR2 SASEGT. The CDR3 runs 15 residues. In DNA, the CDR3 is TGTGCCACCCTGAGGCAACTCCTCTCCTACAATGAGCAGTTCTTC. It is translated as CATLRQLLSYNEQFF.

Here the CDR3 DNA reads TGTGCCAGCTCACCTCCTGGGACCGCCGGGGAGCTGTTTTTT. Amino acids: CASSPPGTAGELFF. The V call is TRBV18, the J call TRBJ2-2; D is perhaps TRBD1 or TRBD2 (5 bases each). CDR1 and CDR2 (germline): KGHSH, LQKENI. CDR3 length: 14 residues. The germline V and J ends were trimmed by 3 bases and 6 bases, with 11 bases remaining between them.

This chain connects TRBV7-2 to TRBJ2-2; 7 positions agree with TRBD2. In germline, CDR1 is SGHTA, CDR2 FQGNSA. The CDR3 has 16 residues. The J segment lost 1 base and the V segment lost 3 bases, leaving 5 bases of the junction unmatched. CDR3 nucleotides: TGTGCCAGCAGCTTTCTCGGCGGGGGGAACACCGGGGAGCTGTTTTTT. This codes for CASSFLGGGNTGELFF.

The chain combines TRBV28 with TRBJ1-2, with D possibly TRBD1 on 6 matching bases. This CDR3 is built from 13 residues. In germline, CDR1 is MDHEN, CDR2 SYDVKM. Trimming took off 3 bases at V and 8 bases at J, with 13 bases between the two ends. The CDR3 spells CASSLGRGIGYTF. As DNA, the CDR3 is TGTGCCAGCAGTTTGGGCAGGGGAATAGGCTACACCTTC.